Presented here are 10 T cell receptor beta chains from one specimen sequenced in a study of cytomegalovirus exposure and HLA in healthy donors. Vbeta (60) and Jbeta (13) primers were used in the PCR. TCRdb keeps only in-frame clones here, not all; method: immunoSEQ multiplex PCR. The sample has approximately 210,000 clones; around 84% are singletons. The sample consisted of PBMCs. The source of these receptors is a woman aged 18-35 years in good health and CMV-seronegative.

The J gene is TRBJ1-5, the V gene TRBV5-1; D perhaps matches TRBD1 (5 bases). The CDR3 runs 15 residues. With 4 bases removed from V and 0 bases from J, the gap between germline ends came to 11 bases. Looked up from germline, CDR1 is SGHRS and CDR2 is YFSETQ. CDR3 loop: CASSAAGGSNQPQHF. The CDR3 bases are TGCGCCAGCAGCGCGGCGGGGGGTAGCAATCAGCCCCAGCATTTT.

The chain employs TRBV6-1 and TRBJ2-2, with TRBD1 as a possible D gene (5 bases). With 5 bases removed from V and 0 bases from J, the gap between germline ends came to 10 bases. Germline lookup yields CDR1 MNHNS and CDR2 SASEGT. This CDR3 spans 15 amino acids. CDR3 sequence: CASSMTVANTGELFF. The CDR3 region has the DNA TGTGCCAGCAGTATGACAGTCGCGAACACCGGGGAGCTGTTTTTT.

The chain couples TRBV6-1 to TRBJ1-1, with a weak D call TRBD1 (5 bases). CDR3 length: 13 amino acids. CDR1 is MNHNS and CDR2 is SASEGT in the germline V gene. Trimming removed 6 bases at V and 1 base at J, with 9 bases between. CDR3 protein: CASSFDRNTEAFF. The CDR3 coding sequence is TGTGCCAGCAGCTTTGACAGGAACACTGAAGCTTTCTTT.

The chain joins TRBV7-2 to TRBJ2-7; TRBD2 is a possible D gene (6 bases). The CDR3 is made up of 14 amino acids. V was shortened by 5 bases and J by 7 bases, with 18 bases between the two germline ends. CDR1 and CDR2 (germline): SGHTA, FQGNSA. The CDR3 sequence is CASSEGNSGDEQYF. The CDR3 nucleotides read TGTGCCAGCAGCGAAGGGAACTCGGGAGATGAGCAGTACTTC.

This clone appeared a few times. The V call is TRBV6-5, the J call TRBJ2-4; 9 bases map to TRBD1. V was clipped by 4 bases and J by 1 base; unmatched bases: 2. The CDR3 sequence is 15 residues long. CDR1 is MNHEY, CDR2 SVGAGI, per germline. CDR3 loop: CASSWDRDAKNIQYF. The CDR3 DNA reads as TGTGCCAGCAGTTGGGACAGGGACGCCAAAAACATTCAGTACTTC.

The chain links TRBV7-9 to TRBJ2-1, with TRBD2 matching 9 bases. The V gene end was trimmed by 5 bases and the J gene end by 8 bases; junction bases not matched to a gene: 10. Germline V gene lookup returns CDR1 SEHNR and CDR2 FQNEAQ (reference sequence). The CDR3 contains 15 residues. The CDR3: CASSRQAGGPYEQFF. As DNA, the CDR3 is TGTGCCAGCAGCCGACAGGCGGGAGGGCCCTATGAGCAGTTCTTC.

The V call is TRBV19, the J call TRBJ1-5, with D perhaps matching TRBD1 (6 bases). V dropped 3 bases and J dropped 5 bases, with 26 bases sitting between them. Germline values: CDR1 LNHDA, CDR2 SQIVND (reference sequence). The CDR3 extends over 19 amino acids. The CDR3 nucleotides read TGTGCCAGTAGTATCGGTAGCGGGCAGGGGCATTTAAGGTATCAGCCCCAGCATTTT. It encodes CASSIGSGQGHLRYQPQHF.

The V call is TRBV4-3, the J call TRBJ2-2, with TRBD2 matching over 12 bases. V lost 1 base and J lost 5; bases outside the gene matches: 2. The CDR3 contains 16 residues. Germline values: CDR1 LGHNA, CDR2 YSLEER. The CDR3: CASSQALAGGTGELFF. CDR3 coding DNA: TGCGCCAGCAGCCAAGCACTAGCGGGAGGAACCGGGGAGCTGTTTTTT.

The rearrangement uses TRBV30 and TRBJ1-4; no clear D gene. The CDR3 totals 13 residues. Germline loops: CDR1 GTSNPN, CDR2 SVGIG (reference sequence). V lost 0 bases and J 8 bases, leaving 10 bases between the germline ends. Written as DNA, the CDR3 is TGTGCCTGGAGTGTAGCGACGGGAGAAAAACTGTTTTTT. It yields the protein CAWSVATGEKLFF.

The chain carries TRBV4-1 and TRBJ2-3, with 7 bases identical to TRBD2. V shed 0 bases, J shed 3 bases, and the junction held 6 bases outside the gene matches. The CDR3 is 16 residues long. Germline loops: CDR1 MGHRA, CDR2 YSYEKL. In DNA form, the CDR3 reads TGCGCCAGCAGCCAAGATTTGGCCGGGAGGACAGATACGCAGTATTTT. Its translation: CASSQDLAGRTDTQYF.